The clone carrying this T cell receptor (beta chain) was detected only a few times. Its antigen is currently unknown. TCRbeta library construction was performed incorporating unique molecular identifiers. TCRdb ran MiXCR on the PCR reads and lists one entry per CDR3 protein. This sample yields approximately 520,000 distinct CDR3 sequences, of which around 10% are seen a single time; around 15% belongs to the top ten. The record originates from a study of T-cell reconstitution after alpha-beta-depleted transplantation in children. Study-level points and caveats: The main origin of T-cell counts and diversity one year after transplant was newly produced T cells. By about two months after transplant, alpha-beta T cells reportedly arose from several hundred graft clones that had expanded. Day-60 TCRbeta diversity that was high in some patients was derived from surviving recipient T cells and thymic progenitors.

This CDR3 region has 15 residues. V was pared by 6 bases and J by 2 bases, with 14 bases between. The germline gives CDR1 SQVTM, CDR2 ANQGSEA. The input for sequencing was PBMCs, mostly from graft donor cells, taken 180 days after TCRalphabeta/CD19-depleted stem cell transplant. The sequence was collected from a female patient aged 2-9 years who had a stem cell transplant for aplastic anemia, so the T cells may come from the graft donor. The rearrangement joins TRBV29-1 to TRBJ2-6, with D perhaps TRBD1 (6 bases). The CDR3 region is CSVLPNRAGANVLTF. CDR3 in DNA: TGCAGCGTACTCCCTAACAGGGCTGGGGCCAACGTCCTGACTTTC.